A selection of T cell receptor beta chains follows, all from one sample in a study of response to subunit inactivated influenza vaccine. MiXCR, run by TCRdb on the RT-PCR reads, gives a single entry per CDR3 protein. This table holds more than 600,000 distinct CDR3 sequences, approximately 17% found once. The specimen was PBMCs from blood, collected 4 to 6 days after vaccination. These receptors were obtained from a man aged 50 to 59 who received an inactivated influenza vaccine. Both conserved end residues are part of each CDR3. D genes are given only for firm matches.

-	TRBV28	TRBJ2-4	CASSSPPEALAKNIQYF
-	TRBV6-6	TRBJ1-5	CASSSALELPQHF
TRBD1	TRBV3-1	TRBJ1-1	CASSLGQRTEAFF
-	TRBV20-1	TRBJ2-6	CSATKRGSGANVLTF
-	TRBV7-8	TRBJ2-1	CASSLAGNPTHGEQFF
TRBD1	TRBV6-5	TRBJ2-7	CASSWPGQEYEQYF
-	TRBV7-9	TRBJ2-3	CASSLRRTQRTDTQYF
TRBD2	TRBV10-3	TRBJ2-1	CAISESAGTSTLNEQFF
-	TRBV11-2	TRBJ1-3	CASSFGSPASGNTIYF
TRBD2	TRBV6-5	TRBJ2-7	CASSTYSRSGRYEQYF
TRBD1	TRBV20-1	TRBJ2-5	CSGDRQETQYF
-	TRBV4-3	TRBJ2-3	CASSQLYNWDSTDTQYF
TRBD2	TRBV19	TRBJ2-1	CASSISSGRVDEQFF
TRBD1	TRBV12-3/TRBV12-4	TRBJ2-2	CANSPPGTGFGTGELFF
-	TRBV12-3/TRBV12-4	TRBJ1-5	CASTSDSINQPQHF
-	TRBV4-2	TRBJ2-4	CASSQSGTLGNIQYF
-	TRBV4-1	TRBJ2-4	CASSLGFGAKNIQYF
-	TRBV6-1	TRBJ1-5	CASSRLDEGGSVSNQPQHF
TRBD1	TRBV29-1	TRBJ2-7	CSVGDRVYEQYF
TRBD2	TRBV28	TRBJ2-3	CASINLAGGLYGTDTQYF
TRBD2	TRBV29-1	TRBJ2-1	CSVAAGGSSYNEQFF
TRBD2	TRBV20-1	TRBJ2-1	CSARELAGGSDEQFF
-	TRBV6-2/TRBV6-3	TRBJ1-2	CASTRPGDGYTF
-	TRBV5-1	TRBJ1-5	CASSLGSGNQPQHF
TRBD2	TRBV12-3/TRBV12-4	TRBJ2-4	CASTTTPPASGNIQYF
-	TRBV10-3	TRBJ1-6	CAISESGRSSPLHF
-	TRBV5-1	TRBJ1-1	CASSLTGGKLLSEAFF
TRBD1	TRBV6-1	TRBJ1-6	CASSGGQDNSPLHF
TRBD2	TRBV5-1	TRBJ2-7	CASSSLGGTSGYEQYF